This T cell receptor (beta chain) was recovered during a study of shared clonotypes between healthy human individuals. Study summary: Serving as donors were a couple of women and a few men, whose ages spanned 18 to 49.

The method was immunoSEQ multiplex PCR; TCRdb's version includes in-frame clones alone and lacks a portion of them. The table lists under 600,000 clones, 97% of them singletons. Broader study findings: Relative to their counterparts shared across all four donors, non-shared clonotypes exhibited diminished generation probabilities.

The germline gives CDR1 MDHEN, CDR2 SYDVKM. CDR3 length equals 14 residues. V was trimmed by 0 bases and J by 3 bases, leaving 5 bases between them. Regarding this clone: Its matching antigen is unknown. This same CDR3 is encoded by further DNA sequences in the sample.

Donors comprised only Caucasian adults living in Nashville, Tennessee. Both subsets, CD45RA+ naive and CD45RA-negative memory, were split from the CD4+ cells. The chain has TRBV28 and TRBJ1-4, with D tentatively TRBD1 (5 bases). Source material: naive CD4+ T cells sorted from blood. Documented subset: CD45RA+ positively selected. This TCR came from a woman in her thirties in good health. The CDR3 DNA follows: TGTGCCAGCAGTTTATGGGGGCCTAATGAAAAACTGTTTTTT. Protein product: CASSLWGPNEKLFF.